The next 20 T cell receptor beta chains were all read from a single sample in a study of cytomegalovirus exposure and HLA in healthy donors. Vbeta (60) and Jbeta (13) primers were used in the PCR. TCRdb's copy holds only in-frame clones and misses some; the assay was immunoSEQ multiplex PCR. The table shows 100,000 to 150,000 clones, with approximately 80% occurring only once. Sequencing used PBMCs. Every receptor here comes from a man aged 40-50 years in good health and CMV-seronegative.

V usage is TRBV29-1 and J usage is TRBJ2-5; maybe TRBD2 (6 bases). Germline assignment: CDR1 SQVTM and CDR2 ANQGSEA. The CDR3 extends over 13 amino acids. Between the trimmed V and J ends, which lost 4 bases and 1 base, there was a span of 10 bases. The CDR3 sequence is CSVGGVSQETQYF. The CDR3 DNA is TGCAGCGTTGGGGGGGTCTCCCAAGAGACCCAGTACTTC. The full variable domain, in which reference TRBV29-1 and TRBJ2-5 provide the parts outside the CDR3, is SAVISQKPSRDICQRGTSLTIQCQVDSQVTMMFWYRQQPGQSLTLIATANQGSEATYESGFVIDKFPISRPNLTFSTLTVSNMSPEDSSIYLCSVGGVSQETQYFGPGTRLLVL.

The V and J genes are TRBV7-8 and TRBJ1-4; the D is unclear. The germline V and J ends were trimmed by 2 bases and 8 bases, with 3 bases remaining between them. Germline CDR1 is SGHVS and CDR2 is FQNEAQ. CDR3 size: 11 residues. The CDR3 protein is CASSLSEKLFF. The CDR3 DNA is TGTGCCAGCAGCTTATCAGAAAAACTGTTTTTT.

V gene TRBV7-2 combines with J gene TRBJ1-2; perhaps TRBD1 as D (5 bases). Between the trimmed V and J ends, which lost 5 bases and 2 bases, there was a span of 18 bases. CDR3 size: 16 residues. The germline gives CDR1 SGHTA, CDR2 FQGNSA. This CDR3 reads CASSPGLIGGNYGYTF. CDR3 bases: TGTGCCAGCAGCCCGGGCCTAATCGGGGGGAACTATGGCTACACCTTC.

Here the CDR3 DNA reads TGTGCCAGCAGCAGAGGGCAGGGGGCCACTGAAGCTTTCTTT. Amino acids: CASSRGQGATEAFF. V gene TRBV6-5 combines with J gene TRBJ1-1; 8 bases agree with TRBD1. Germline V gives CDR1 MNHEY, CDR2 SVGAGI. The V and J ends lost 6 bases and 4 bases, in that order; junction bases with no gene match: 7. The CDR3 totals 14 residues.

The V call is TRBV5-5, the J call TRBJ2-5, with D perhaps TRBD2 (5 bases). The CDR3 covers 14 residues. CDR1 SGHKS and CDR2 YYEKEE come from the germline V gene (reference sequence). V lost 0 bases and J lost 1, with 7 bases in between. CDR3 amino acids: CASSLGGSQETQYF. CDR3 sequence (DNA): TGTGCCAGCAGCTTGGGAGGGTCCCAAGAGACCCAGTACTTC.

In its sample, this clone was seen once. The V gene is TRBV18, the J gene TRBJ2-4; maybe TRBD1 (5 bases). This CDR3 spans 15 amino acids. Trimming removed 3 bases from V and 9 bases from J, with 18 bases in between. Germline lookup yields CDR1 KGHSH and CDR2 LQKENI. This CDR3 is CASSPFPDSNSIQYF. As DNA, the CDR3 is TGTGCCAGCTCACCCTTTCCTGACAGCAATAGCATTCAGTACTTC.

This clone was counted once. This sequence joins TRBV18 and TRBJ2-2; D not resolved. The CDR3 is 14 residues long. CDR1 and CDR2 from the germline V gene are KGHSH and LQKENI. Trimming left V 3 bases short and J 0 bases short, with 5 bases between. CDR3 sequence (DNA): TGTGCCAGCTCACCGACATCGAACACCGGGGAGCTGTTTTTT. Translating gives CASSPTSNTGELFF.

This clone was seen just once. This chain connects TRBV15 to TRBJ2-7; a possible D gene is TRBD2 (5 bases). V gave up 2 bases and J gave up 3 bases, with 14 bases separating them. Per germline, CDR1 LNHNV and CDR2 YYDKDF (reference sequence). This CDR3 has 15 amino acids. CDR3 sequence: CATSRTLIGDYEQYF. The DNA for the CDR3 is TGTGCCACCAGCAGAACATTAATCGGGGACTACGAGCAGTACTTC. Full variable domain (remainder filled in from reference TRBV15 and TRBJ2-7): DAMVIQNPRYQVTQFGKPVTLSCSQTLNHNVMYWYQQKSSQAPKLLFHYYDKDFNNEADTPDNFQSRRPNTSFCFLDIRSPGLGDTAMYLCATSRTLIGDYEQYFGPGTRLTVT.

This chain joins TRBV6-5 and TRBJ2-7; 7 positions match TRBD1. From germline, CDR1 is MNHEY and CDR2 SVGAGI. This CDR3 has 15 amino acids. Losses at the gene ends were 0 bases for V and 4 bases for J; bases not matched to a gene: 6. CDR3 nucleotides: TGTGCCAGCAGTTACTCGGCAGGACAGGTATACGAGCAGTACTTC. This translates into CASSYSAGQVYEQYF.

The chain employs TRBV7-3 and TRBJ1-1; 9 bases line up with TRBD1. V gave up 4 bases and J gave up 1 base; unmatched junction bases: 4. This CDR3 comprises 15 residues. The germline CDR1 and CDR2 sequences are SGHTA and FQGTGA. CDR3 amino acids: CASSSGTGRNTEAFF. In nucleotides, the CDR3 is TGTGCCAGCAGCTCGGGGACAGGGCGGAACACTGAAGCTTTCTTT.

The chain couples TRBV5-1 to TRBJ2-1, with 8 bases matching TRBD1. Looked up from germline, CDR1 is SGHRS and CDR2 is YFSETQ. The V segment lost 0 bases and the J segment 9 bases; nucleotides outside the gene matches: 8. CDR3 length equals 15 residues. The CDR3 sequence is CASSLGQGIGGEQFF. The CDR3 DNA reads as TGCGCCAGCAGCTTGGGACAGGGGATAGGGGGTGAGCAGTTCTTC.

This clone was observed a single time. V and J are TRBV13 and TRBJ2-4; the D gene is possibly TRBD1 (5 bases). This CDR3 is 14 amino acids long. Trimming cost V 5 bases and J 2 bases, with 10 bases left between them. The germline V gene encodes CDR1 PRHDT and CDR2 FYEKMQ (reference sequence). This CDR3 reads CASSPPDTKNIQYF. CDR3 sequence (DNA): TGTGCCAGCAGCCCCCCGGACACCAAAAACATTCAGTACTTC.

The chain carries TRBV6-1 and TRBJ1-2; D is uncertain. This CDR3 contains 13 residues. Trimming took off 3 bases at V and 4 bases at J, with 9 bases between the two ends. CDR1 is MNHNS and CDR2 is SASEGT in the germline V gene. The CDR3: CASSERIGYGYTF. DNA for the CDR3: TGTGCCAGCAGTGAGAGGATCGGCTATGGCTACACCTTC.

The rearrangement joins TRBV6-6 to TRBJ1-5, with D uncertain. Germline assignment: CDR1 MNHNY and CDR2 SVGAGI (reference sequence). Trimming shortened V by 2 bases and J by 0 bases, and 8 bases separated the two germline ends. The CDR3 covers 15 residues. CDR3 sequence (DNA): TGTGCCAGCAGTTACAGTAGCGTTAGCAATCAGCCCCAGCATTTT. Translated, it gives CASSYSSVSNQPQHF.

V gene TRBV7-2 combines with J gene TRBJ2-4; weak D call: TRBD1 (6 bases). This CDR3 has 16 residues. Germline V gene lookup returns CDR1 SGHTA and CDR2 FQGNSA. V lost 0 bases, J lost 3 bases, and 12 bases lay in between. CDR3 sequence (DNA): TGTGCCAGCAGCTTAGCTGGGGGCGCAGGCAAAAACATTCAGTACTTC. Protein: CASSLAGGAGKNIQYF.

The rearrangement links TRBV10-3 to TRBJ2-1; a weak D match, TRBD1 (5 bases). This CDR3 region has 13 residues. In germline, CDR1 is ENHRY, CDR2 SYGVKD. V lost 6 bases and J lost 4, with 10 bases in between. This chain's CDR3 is CAISLDSYNEQFF. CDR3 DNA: TGTGCCATCAGCCTCGACAGTTACAATGAGCAGTTCTTC.

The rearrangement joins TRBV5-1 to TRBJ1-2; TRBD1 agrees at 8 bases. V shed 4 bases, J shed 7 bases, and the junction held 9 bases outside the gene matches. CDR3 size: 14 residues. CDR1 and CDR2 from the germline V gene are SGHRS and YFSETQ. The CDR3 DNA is TGCGCCAGCAGCCAGGAAATACAGGGGGTTGGCTACACCTTC. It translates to CASSQEIQGVGYTF.

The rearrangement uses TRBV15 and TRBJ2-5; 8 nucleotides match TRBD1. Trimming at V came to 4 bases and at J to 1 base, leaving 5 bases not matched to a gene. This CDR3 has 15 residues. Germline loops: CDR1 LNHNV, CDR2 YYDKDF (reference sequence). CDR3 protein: CATSNLQGVQETQYF. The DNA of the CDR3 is TGTGCCACCAGCAACCTACAGGGGGTCCAAGAGACCCAGTACTTC. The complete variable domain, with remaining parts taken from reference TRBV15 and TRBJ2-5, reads DAMVIQNPRYQVTQFGKPVTLSCSQTLNHNVMYWYQQKSSQAPKLLFHYYDKDFNNEADTPDNFQSRRPNTSFCFLDIRSPGLGDTAMYLCATSNLQGVQETQYFGPGTRLLVL.

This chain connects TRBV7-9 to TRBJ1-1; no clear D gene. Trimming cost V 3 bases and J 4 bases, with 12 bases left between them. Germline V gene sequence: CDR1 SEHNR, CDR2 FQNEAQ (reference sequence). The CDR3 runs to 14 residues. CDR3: CASSFSSSGTEAFF. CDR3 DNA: TGTGCCAGCAGCTTTAGCTCTTCGGGCACTGAAGCTTTCTTT.

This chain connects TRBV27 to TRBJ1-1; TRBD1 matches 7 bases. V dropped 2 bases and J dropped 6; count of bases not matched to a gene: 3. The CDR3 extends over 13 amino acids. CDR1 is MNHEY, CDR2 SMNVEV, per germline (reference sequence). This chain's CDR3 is CASSLMTGSEAFF. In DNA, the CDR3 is TGTGCCAGCAGTTTAATGACAGGGTCTGAAGCTTTCTTT.